This T cell receptor beta chain was sequenced in a study of control samples from healthy donors and cancer patients. Germline CDR1 SGHDT, CDR2 YYEEEE. V dropped 9 bases and J dropped 2 bases, with 14 bases sitting between them. This CDR3 comprises 13 residues. Only in-frame clones appear in the TCRdb table, and some are missing; sequencing was by immunoSEQ multiplex PCR. The repertoire holds under 450,000 clones, with approximately 92% as singletons. The TCR comes from a man between 35 and 55 years old with head and neck cancer. The rearrangement joins TRBV5-6 to TRBJ1-2; D not resolved. The sample consisted of PBMCs. The DNA of the CDR3 is TGTGCCACTATGGAGGGAGCGAACTATGGCTACACCTTC. It is translated as CATMEGANYGYTF.